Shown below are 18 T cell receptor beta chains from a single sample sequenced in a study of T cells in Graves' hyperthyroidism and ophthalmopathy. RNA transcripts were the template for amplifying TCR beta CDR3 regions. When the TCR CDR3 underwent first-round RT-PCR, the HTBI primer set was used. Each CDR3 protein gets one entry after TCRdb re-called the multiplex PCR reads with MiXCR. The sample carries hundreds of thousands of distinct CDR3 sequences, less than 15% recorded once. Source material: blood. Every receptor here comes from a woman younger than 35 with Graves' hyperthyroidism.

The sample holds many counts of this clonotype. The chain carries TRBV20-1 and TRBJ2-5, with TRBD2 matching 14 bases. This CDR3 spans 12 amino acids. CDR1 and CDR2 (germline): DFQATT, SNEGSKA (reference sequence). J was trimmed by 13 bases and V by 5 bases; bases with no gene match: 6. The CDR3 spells CSAGGLAGDTYF. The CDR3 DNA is TGCAGTGCTGGGGGACTAGCGGGAGATACGTACTTC.

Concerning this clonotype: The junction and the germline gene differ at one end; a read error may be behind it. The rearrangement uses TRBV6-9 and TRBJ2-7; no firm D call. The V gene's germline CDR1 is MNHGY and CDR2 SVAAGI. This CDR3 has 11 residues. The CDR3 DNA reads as TGTGTCAGCCGCCTTGGATACGAGCAGTACTTC. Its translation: CVSRLGYEQYF.

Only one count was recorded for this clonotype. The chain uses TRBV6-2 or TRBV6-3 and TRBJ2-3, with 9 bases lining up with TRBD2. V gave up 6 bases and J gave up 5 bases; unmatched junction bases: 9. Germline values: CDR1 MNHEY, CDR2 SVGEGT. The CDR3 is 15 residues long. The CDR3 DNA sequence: TGTGCCAGCAGCGAAATGCTAGCGGGGATAGATACGCAGTATTTT. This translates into CASSEMLAGIDTQYF.

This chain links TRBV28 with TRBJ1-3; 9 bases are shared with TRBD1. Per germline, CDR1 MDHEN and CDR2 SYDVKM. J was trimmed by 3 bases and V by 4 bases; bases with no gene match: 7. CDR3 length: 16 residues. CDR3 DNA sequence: TGTGCCAGCAGTTCCCCCGGGACAGGGAGTGGAAACACCATATATTTT. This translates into CASSSPGTGSGNTIYF.

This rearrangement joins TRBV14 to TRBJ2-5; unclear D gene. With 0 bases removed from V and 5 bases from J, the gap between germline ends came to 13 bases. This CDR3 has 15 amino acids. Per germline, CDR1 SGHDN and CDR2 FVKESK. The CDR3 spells CASSQDLGGGETQYF. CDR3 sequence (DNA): TGTGCCAGCAGCCAAGATCTGGGTGGCGGTGAGACCCAGTACTTC.

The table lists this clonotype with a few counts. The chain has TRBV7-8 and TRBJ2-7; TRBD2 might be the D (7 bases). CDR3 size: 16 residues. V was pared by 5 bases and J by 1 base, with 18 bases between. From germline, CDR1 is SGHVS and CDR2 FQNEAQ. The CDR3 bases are TGTGCCAGCAGCCGAAGGGGGGGGCCCCTTTCCTACGAGCAGTACTTC. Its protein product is CASSRRGGPLSYEQYF.

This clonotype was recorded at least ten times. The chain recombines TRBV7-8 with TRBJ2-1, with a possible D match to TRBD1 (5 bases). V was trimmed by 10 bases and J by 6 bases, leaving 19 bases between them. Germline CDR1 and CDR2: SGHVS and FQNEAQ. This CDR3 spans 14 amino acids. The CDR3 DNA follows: TGTGCCACCATGCCCCCCCCAGGGTCCAATGAGCAGTTCTTC. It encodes CATMPPPGSNEQFF. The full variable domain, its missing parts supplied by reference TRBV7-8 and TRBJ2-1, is GAGVSQSPRYKVAKRGQDVALRCDPISGHVSLFWYQQALGQGPEFLTYFQNEAQLDKSGLPSDRFFAERPEGSVSTLKIQRTQQEDSAVYLCATMPPPGSNEQFFGPGTRLTVL.

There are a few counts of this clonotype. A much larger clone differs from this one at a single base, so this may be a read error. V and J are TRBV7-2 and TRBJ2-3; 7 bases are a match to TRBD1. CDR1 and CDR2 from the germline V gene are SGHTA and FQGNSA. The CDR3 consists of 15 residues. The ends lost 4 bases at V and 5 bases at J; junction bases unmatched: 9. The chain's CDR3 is CASSSPQGVGDTQYF. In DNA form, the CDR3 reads TGTGCCAGCAGCTCCCCCCAGGGGGTTGGAGATACGCAGTATTTT.

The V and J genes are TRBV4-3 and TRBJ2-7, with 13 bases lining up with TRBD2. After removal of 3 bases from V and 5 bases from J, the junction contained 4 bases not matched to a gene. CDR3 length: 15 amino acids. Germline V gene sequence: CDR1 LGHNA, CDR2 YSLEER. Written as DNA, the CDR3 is TGCGCCAGCAGCCACGGACTAGCGGGAGCTGACGAGCAGTACTTC. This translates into CASSHGLAGADEQYF.

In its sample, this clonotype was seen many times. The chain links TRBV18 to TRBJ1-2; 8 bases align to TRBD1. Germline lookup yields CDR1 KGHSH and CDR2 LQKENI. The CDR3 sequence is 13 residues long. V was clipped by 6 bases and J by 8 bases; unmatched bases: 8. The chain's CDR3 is CASSGGTGHGYTF. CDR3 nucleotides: TGTGCCAGCTCCGGTGGGACAGGACACGGCTACACCTTC.

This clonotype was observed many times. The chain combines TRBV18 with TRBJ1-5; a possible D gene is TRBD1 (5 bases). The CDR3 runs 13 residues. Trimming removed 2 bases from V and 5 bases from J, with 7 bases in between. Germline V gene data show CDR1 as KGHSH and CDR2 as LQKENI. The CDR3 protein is CASSPRQYQPQHF. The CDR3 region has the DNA TGTGCCAGCTCACCAAGACAGTATCAGCCCCAGCATTTT.

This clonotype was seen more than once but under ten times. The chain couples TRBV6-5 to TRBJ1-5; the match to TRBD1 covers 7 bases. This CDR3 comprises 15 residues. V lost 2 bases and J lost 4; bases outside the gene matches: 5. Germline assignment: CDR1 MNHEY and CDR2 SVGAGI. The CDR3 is CASSYGTVGNQPQHF. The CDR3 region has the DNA TGTGCCAGCAGTTACGGGACAGTCGGTAATCAGCCCCAGCATTTT.

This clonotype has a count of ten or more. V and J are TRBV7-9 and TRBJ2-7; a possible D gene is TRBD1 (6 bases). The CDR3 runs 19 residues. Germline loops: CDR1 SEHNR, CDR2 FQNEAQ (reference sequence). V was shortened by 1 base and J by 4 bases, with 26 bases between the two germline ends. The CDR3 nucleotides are TGTGCCAGCAGCTTAGTGCGGACAGCAGAGAACCCGTTGCGGTACGAGCAGTACTTC. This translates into CASSLVRTAENPLRYEQYF.

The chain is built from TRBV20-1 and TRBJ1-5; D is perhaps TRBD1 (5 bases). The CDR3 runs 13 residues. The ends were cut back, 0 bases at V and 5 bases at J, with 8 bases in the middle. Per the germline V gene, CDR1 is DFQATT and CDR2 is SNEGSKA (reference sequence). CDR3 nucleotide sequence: TGCAGTGCTAGAGAGGGGACCTATCAGCCCCAGCATTTT. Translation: CSAREGTYQPQHF.

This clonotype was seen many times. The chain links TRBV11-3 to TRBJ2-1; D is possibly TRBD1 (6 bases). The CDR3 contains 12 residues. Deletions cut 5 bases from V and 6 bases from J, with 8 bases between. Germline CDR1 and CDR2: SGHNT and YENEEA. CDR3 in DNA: TGTGCCAGCAGCAAGGGGGTCAATGAGCAGTTCTTC. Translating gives CASSKGVNEQFF.

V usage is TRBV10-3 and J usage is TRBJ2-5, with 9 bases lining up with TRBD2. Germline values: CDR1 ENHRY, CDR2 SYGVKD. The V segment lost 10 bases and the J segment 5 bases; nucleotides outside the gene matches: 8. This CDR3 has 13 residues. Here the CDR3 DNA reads TGTGCCACCCGGAGGCGGGAGGGGGAGACCCAGTACTTC. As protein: CATRRREGETQYF.

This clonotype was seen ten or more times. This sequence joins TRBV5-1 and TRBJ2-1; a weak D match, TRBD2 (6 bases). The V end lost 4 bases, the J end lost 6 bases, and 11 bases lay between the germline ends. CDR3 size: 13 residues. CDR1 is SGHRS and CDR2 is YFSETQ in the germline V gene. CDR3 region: CASSPEGGNEQFF. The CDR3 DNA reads TGCGCCAGCAGCCCGGAGGGCGGCAATGAGCAGTTCTTC.

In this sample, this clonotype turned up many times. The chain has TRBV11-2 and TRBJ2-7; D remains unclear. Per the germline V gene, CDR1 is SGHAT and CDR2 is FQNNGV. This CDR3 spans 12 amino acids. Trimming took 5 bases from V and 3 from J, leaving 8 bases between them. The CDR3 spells CASSPSRYEQYF. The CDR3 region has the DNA TGTGCCAGCAGCCCCAGCCGCTACGAGCAGTACTTC.